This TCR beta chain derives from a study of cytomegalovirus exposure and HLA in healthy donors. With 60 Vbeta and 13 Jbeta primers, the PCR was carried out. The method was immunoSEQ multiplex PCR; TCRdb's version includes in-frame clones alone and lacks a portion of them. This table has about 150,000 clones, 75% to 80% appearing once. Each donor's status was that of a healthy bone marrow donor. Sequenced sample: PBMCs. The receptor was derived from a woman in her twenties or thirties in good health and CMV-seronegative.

The chain's CDR3 is CASSLGQGVFQETQYF. The CDR3 nucleotides are TGTGCCAGCAGCTTGGGACAGGGGGTTTTCCAAGAGACCCAGTACTTC. The rearrangement links TRBV5-8 to TRBJ2-5, with TRBD1 matching over 9 bases. The germline gives CDR1 SGHTS, CDR2 YDEGEE. J was trimmed by 1 base and V by 0 bases; bases with no gene match: 4. The CDR3 consists of 16 residues.